Reported below is one TCR beta chain. Its antigen is not identified. This specimen belongs to a study of CD8+ T cells in alopecia areata. Study-wide results and caveats: Besides other cells, scalp samples also yield sequences of resident alphabeta T cells from normal skin. With tofacitinib ongoing, many expanded lesional clones persisted in both scalp and blood.

This sample's treatment: oral pan-JAK inhibitor, 5-10 mg twice daily. Reverse transcription of extracted RNA yielded cDNA, which provided the sequencing template. Assay: immunoSEQ multiplex PCR; the TCRdb copy retains only in-frame clones and omits some. Of 70,000 or so clones in the sample, around 29% were seen once. This CDR3 spans 11 amino acids. CDR1 is SGHRS and CDR2 is YFSETQ in the germline V gene. Trimming took 2 bases from V and 8 from J, leaving 6 bases between them. The TCR was taken from a human donor with alopecia areata. The rearrangement links TRBV5-1 to TRBJ2-3; D not certain. Source: CD8+ T cells sorted from blood, taken at week 4, from a patient treated with tofacitinib. This CDR3 is CASSLPGTQYF. The CDR3 DNA is TGCGCCAGCAGCTTACCGGGTACGCAGTATTTT.